This is a list of T cell receptor beta chains from one sample in a study of blood T cell dynamics during melanoma immunotherapy. Assay: immunoSEQ multiplex PCR; the TCRdb copy retains only in-frame clones and omits some. The data hold roughly 10,000 clones, with less than 90% observed a single time. The sample in question was blood, obtained from a patient treated with checkpoint blockade. The source of these receptors is a human donor with melanoma. Both conserved end residues are part of each CDR3. The order of the fields is D gene, clone size, V gene, J gene, CDR3 DNA, CDR3 protein. The D gene is left open where the match is weak. Expanded clones are given a class, and other clones once, few, many or no size at all.

-	-	TRBV7-8	TRBJ2-7	TGTGCCAGCAGGGGACGGCACTACGAGCAGTACTTC	CASRGRHYEQYF
TRBD1	medium-sized	TRBV19	TRBJ1-6	TGTGCCAGTACCGCAGGGGGGAGGTCACCCCTCCACTTT	CASTAGGRSPLHF
-	-	TRBV6-6	TRBJ2-7	TGTGCCAGTCCTCTCGGGGCTAAGGAGGGGGCCAACGAGCAGTACTTC	CASPLGAKEGANEQYF
-	-	TRBV28	TRBJ2-3	TGTGCCAGCAGCTCGAACGTTCCTAGACGTTCGGATACGCAGTATTTT	CASSSNVPRRSDTQYF
-	-	TRBV6-1	TRBJ2-2	TGTGCCAGCAGTGAAATGGCAGCGACCGGGGAGCTGTTTTTT	CASSEMAATGELFF
TRBD1	-	TRBV7-2	TRBJ1-5	TGTGCCAGCAGCCCAATTGGACAGGGGCGGCAGCCCCAGCATTTT	CASSPIGQGRQPQHF
-	-	TRBV5-1	TRBJ2-7	TGCGCCAGCAGCTTGGCCGGGACACCCACCTACGAGCAGTACTTC	CASSLAGTPTYEQYF
TRBD1	-	TRBV28	TRBJ1-5	TGTGCCAGCAGTTTGACAGGGAGGGGGAGGAGCAATCAGCCCCAGCATTTT	CASSLTGRGRSNQPQHF
-	-	TRBV14	TRBJ2-7	TGTGCCAGCAGCCAGGGTGGCGTCGAGCAGTACTTC	CASSQGGVEQYF
TRBD1	-	TRBV7-2	TRBJ1-2	TGTGCCAGCAGCTTGACAGGGACTAACTATGGCTACACCTTC	CASSLTGTNYGYTF
-	-	TRBV5-8	TRBJ1-1	TGTGCCAGCAGCTTGGGGACTGTTACTGAAGCTTTCTTT	CASSLGTVTEAFF
-	-	TRBV6-4	TRBJ1-1	TGTGCCAGCAGTTACGGTGGTAGCGGAAAGAACACTGAAGCTTTCTTT	CASSYGGSGKNTEAFF
TRBD1	-	TRBV6-1	TRBJ1-5	TGTGCCAGCAGTGCTAGGGGGACAGACTATAGCAATCAGCCCCAGCATTTT	CASSARGTDYSNQPQHF
-	-	TRBV9	TRBJ2-5	TGTGCCAGCAGCGTGGACACCCAAGAGACCCAGTACTTC	CASSVDTQETQYF
TRBD2	-	TRBV29-1	TRBJ2-3	TGCAGCGTCAGCGGGGGCCTACTTAGCACAGATACGCAGTATTTT	CSVSGGLLSTDTQYF
-	few	TRBV2	TRBJ1-2	TGTGCCAGCAGTGATAACTTAGCTAACTATGGCTACACCTTC	CASSDNLANYGYTF
-	-	TRBV10-3	TRBJ2-3	TGTGCCATCAGTGAGTCGACCGCGGGCTCTAGCACAGATACGCAGTATTTT	CAISESTAGSSTDTQYF
-	-	TRBV30	TRBJ1-2	TGTGCCTGGAATTATGTAGGGCCTAACTATGGCTACACCTTC	CAWNYVGPNYGYTF
-	-	TRBV9	TRBJ1-1	TGTGCCAGCAGCGGCCCGGGAAGCACTGAAGCTTTCTTT	CASSGPGSTEAFF
-	-	TRBV5-1	TRBJ1-2	TGCGCCAGCAGCTTGGAGGGGGTCGGGGATCCTGGCTACACCTTC	CASSLEGVGDPGYTF
-	-	TRBV4-2	TRBJ1-6	TGTGCCAGCAGCCAAGCTCCCAACTCACCCCTCCACTTT	CASSQAPNSPLHF
TRBD2	-	TRBV9	TRBJ2-3	TGTGCCAGCAGCGATGGGGTCTTAGCGGGGAGCACAGATACGCAGTATTTT	CASSDGVLAGSTDTQYF
-	-	TRBV11-1	TRBJ2-7	TGTGCCAGCAGCTTAGATGGACACGAGCAGTACTTC	CASSLDGHEQYF
TRBD1	-	TRBV10-3	TRBJ1-5	TGTGCCATCACCCCAGGGGGCCAGCAGCCCCAGCATTTT	CAITPGGQQPQHF
-	-	TRBV27	TRBJ1-6	TGTGCCACCACGCAGTTTGTAGGAAGTTCCACCCTCCACTTT	CATTQFVGSSTLHF
-	-	TRBV4-3	TRBJ1-2	TGCGCCAGCAGCCAAGGATTTGCCCCTAACTATGGCTACACCTTC	CASSQGFAPNYGYTF
-	-	TRBV2	TRBJ2-5	TGTGCCAGCAGTGAGCTCGAGGGGTGGGGGAGGCAACAAGAGACCCAGTACTTC	CASSELEGWGRQQETQYF
-	-	TRBV7-6	TRBJ2-1	TGTGCCAGCAGCGTCGACATGGGTAGTAACAATGAGCAGTTCTTC	CASSVDMGSNNEQFF
-	few	TRBV5-1	TRBJ1-6	TGCGCCAGCAGCTCGGAGACAGCCCGGGATTCACCCCTCCACTTT	CASSSETARDSPLHF
-	-	TRBV2	TRBJ1-4	TGTGCCAGCAGTGACCTTTCCCTACGTTCTCATGAAAAACTGTTTTTT	CASSDLSLRSHEKLFF
-	-	TRBV4-1	TRBJ2-7	TGCGCCAGCAGCCAAAAGGACAGTACCTACGAGCAGTACTTC	CASSQKDSTYEQYF
TRBD2	-	TRBV4-1	TRBJ2-3	TGCGCCAGCAGCCAGGCCCCCGGAGCGGGGGGTTTCACAGATACGCAGTATTTT	CASSQAPGAGGFTDTQYF
TRBD1	few	TRBV28	TRBJ1-4	TGTGCCAGCAGTTTTGCAGGGGGGGCAGCTAATGAAAAACTGTTTTTT	CASSFAGGAANEKLFF
-	-	TRBV6-5	TRBJ2-5	TGTGCCAGCAGAAGACGGGGGGCCGGCGAGACCCAGTACTTC	CASRRRGAGETQYF